This entry lists 26 T cell receptor beta chains sequenced from one sample in a study of cytomegalovirus exposure and HLA in healthy donors listed by TCRdb under 2017. Preparation of the library involved the immunoSEQ multiplex PCR assay. For the multiplex PCR, a mixture combining 60 forward primers for TCR Vbeta segments and 13 reverse primers for TCR Jbeta segments was used. Imported from immuneACCESS, the table was reduced by TCRdb to in-frame sequences with V and J called. These copies leave out some clones; in studies compared against another copy, an unresolved V gene accounts for under half, and the cause of the remainder is not known. The sample has about 200,000 clones on record, roughly 74% of them singletons. Approximately 1.8% of the sample belongs to the ten largest clones. Material: PBMCs. The receptors derive from a woman aged 25 to 45 in good health and CMV-seronegative.

V gene TRBV7-9 combines with J gene TRBJ2-7; 10 nucleotides match TRBD2. Germline loops: CDR1 SEHNR, CDR2 FQNEAQ (reference sequence). CDR3 length: 14 residues. J gave up 6 bases and V 5 bases, and 7 bases lay outside the gene matches. Here the CDR3 reads CASSHSGLAVEQYF. The DNA for the CDR3 is TGTGCCAGCAGCCACTCTGGACTAGCGGTCGAGCAGTACTTC.

The chain recombines TRBV5-4 with TRBJ2-1, with TRBD2 matching over 10 bases. This CDR3 contains 17 residues. The J segment lost 3 bases and the V segment lost 3 bases, leaving 9 bases of the junction unmatched. Germline V gene data show CDR1 as SGHNT and CDR2 as YYREEE (reference sequence). As DNA, the CDR3 is TGTGCCAGCAGCTCGGGAAAAGCGGGGGGGAACTACAATGAGCAGTTCTTC. Residues: CASSSGKAGGNYNEQFF.

The rearrangement links TRBV6-1 to TRBJ2-1; 13 nucleotides match TRBD2. Germline assignment: CDR1 MNHNS and CDR2 SASEGT. Trimming took 8 bases from V and 4 from J; bases not matched to a gene: 2. The CDR3 has 14 amino acids. CDR3 nucleotide sequence: TGTGCCAGCGGGACTAGCGGGGAATACAATGAGCAGTTCTTC. Its translation: CASGTSGEYNEQFF.

This clone was found once. This rearrangement joins TRBV7-2 to TRBJ1-1; maybe TRBD1 (5 bases). Germline CDR1 SGHTA, CDR2 FQGNSA. Between the trimmed V and J ends, which lost 2 bases and 4 bases, there was a span of 14 bases. The CDR3 extends over 15 amino acids. This CDR3 reads CASSLQGARGTEAFF. DNA for the CDR3: TGTGCCAGCAGCTTACAAGGGGCGCGGGGCACTGAAGCTTTCTTT.

V gene TRBV4-3 combines with J gene TRBJ2-5; possible D gene TRBD1, 7 bases. Matching the DNA end better, TRBJ2-7 makes the J call doubtful. This CDR3 is 20 amino acids long. CDR1 is LGHNA, CDR2 YSLEER, per germline. In nucleotides, the CDR3 is TGCGCCAGCAGCCAAGATTACGGGAGACAGGGTATATTGGGGTCCTACGAGCAGTACTTC. This encodes CASSQDYGRQGILGSYEQYF.

The chain links TRBV13 to TRBJ1-2; TRBD1 aligns across 9 bases. This CDR3 spans 15 amino acids. Germline assignment: CDR1 PRHDT and CDR2 FYEKMQ (reference sequence). Trimming at V came to 6 bases and at J to 1 base, leaving 6 bases not matched to a gene. CDR3 protein: CASSPPGQGNYGYTF. The CDR3 DNA reads as TGTGCCAGCAGTCCTCCGGGACAGGGTAACTATGGCTACACCTTC. The whole variable domain, remainder taken from reference TRBV13 and TRBJ1-2, is AAGVIQSPRHLIKEKRETATLKCYPIPRHDTVYWYQQGPGQDPQFLISFYEKMQSDKGSIPDRFSAQQFSDYHSELNMSSLELGDSALYFCASSPPGQGNYGYTFGSGTRLTVV.

The V gene is TRBV5-8, the J gene TRBJ1-4, with D uncertain. The V gene lost 4 bases and the J gene lost 4 bases, with 17 bases spanning the gap. The CDR3 runs 16 residues. Germline-derived CDR1 and CDR2 are SGHTS and YDEGEE. CDR3 sequence: CASSQARVRGNEKLFF. As DNA, the CDR3 is TGTGCCAGCAGCCAGGCCCGGGTTCGGGGTAATGAAAAACTGTTTTTT.

This CDR3 is CASGRAPDTQYF. CDR3 nucleotides: TGCGCCAGCGGCCGAGCGCCAGATACGCAGTATTTT. The chain recombines TRBV5-1 with TRBJ2-3, with unresolved D. The CDR3 is made up of 12 amino acids. V was trimmed by 7 bases and J by 4 bases, leaving 10 bases between them. In germline, CDR1 is SGHRS, CDR2 YFSETQ.

Only one count was recorded for this clone. One end of the junction is discordant with germline, which a read error may explain. This rearrangement joins TRBV5-8 to TRBJ2-2, with 8 bases identical to TRBD2. The CDR3 length is 16 residues. Germline assignment: CDR1 SGHTS and CDR2 YDEGEE. In nucleotides, the CDR3 is TGTGCCAGCAGCTCCGGACTAGCCTTGGTCACCGGGGAGCCGTTTTTT. It is translated as CASSSGLALVTGEPFF.

This clone was observed a single time. The V call is TRBV7-9, the J call TRBJ2-3; 8 bases fit TRBD1. The CDR3 has 13 residues. Germline V gene data show CDR1 as SEHNR and CDR2 as FQNEAQ (reference sequence). V dropped 5 bases and J dropped 6; count of bases not matched to a gene: 4. CDR3 in DNA: TGTGCCAGCAGCACGCGGACAGGGGATACGCAGTATTTT. It encodes CASSTRTGDTQYF.

Only one count was recorded for this clone. The chain is built from TRBV7-8 and TRBJ1-5; TRBD1 might be the D (6 bases). The germline V gene encodes CDR1 SGHVS and CDR2 FQNEAQ. The CDR3 length is 16 residues. V shed 5 bases and J shed 4 bases, with 18 bases lying between them. In nucleotides, the CDR3 is TGTGCCAGCAGCGCCCGGTTCCGGACAGAGAATCAGCCCCAGCATTTT. This gives the protein CASSARFRTENQPQHF. The full variable domain, its missing parts supplied by reference TRBV7-8 and TRBJ1-5, is GAGVSQSPRYKVAKRGQDVALRCDPISGHVSLFWYQQALGQGPEFLTYFQNEAQLDKSGLPSDRFFAERPEGSVSTLKIQRTQQEDSAVYLCASSARFRTENQPQHFGDGTRLSIL.

The V call is TRBV4-1, the J call TRBJ2-1, with 10 bases that match TRBD2. The germline CDR1 and CDR2 sequences are MGHRA and YSYEKL. This CDR3 contains 19 residues. The V gene end was trimmed by 1 base and the J gene end by 3 bases; junction bases not matched to a gene: 12. The CDR3 DNA is TGCGCCAGCAGCCAAGCAAAATTCACTAGCGGGAACAGCTACAATGAGCAGTTCTTC. Translation gives CASSQAKFTSGNSYNEQFF.

This rearrangement joins TRBV5-4 to TRBJ1-1, with a weak D call TRBD1 (5 bases). The CDR3 is 16 residues long. The germline V gene encodes CDR1 SGHNT and CDR2 YYREEE (reference sequence). Trimming stripped 5 bases from V and 1 base from J, with 18 bases between. CDR3 nucleotide sequence: TGTGCCAGCAGACGGCAGCCTAGGGGAGGGAACACTGAAGCTTTCTTT. As protein: CASRRQPRGGNTEAFF.

The chain carries TRBV10-3 and TRBJ2-3; 8 bases are shared with TRBD2. In germline, CDR1 is ENHRY, CDR2 SYGVKD. Trimming cost V 8 bases and J 4 bases; bases outside gene matches: 8. This CDR3 comprises 14 residues. CDR3 bases: TGTGCCATCGGACCGAGCGGGAGAGCAGATACGCAGTATTTT. Translation gives CAIGPSGRADTQYF.

The rearrangement uses TRBV5-6 and TRBJ2-1, with 10 bases aligning to TRBD2. The CDR3 is 15 residues long. The germline V gene has CDR1 SGHDT and CDR2 YYEEEE. Unmatched junction bases numbered 6, after V lost 7 bases and J lost 2 bases. DNA of the CDR3: TGTGCCAGCTCCGATAGCGGGAGGACCTACAATGAGCAGTTCTTC. Its translation: CASSDSGRTYNEQFF.

As regards this clone: Other DNA sequences of this sample code for an identical CDR3. The V call is TRBV7-9, the J call TRBJ1-5, with D perhaps TRBD1 (6 bases). The V gene's germline CDR1 is SEHNR and CDR2 FQNEAQ (reference sequence). Trimming shortened V by 5 bases and J by 0 bases, and 8 bases separated the two germline ends. CDR3 size: 14 residues. The CDR3 protein is CASSLRGSNQPQHF. For the CDR3, the DNA is TGTGCCAGCAGCCTCAGGGGTAGCAATCAGCCCCAGCATTTT.

This clone was seen a handful of times. This sequence joins TRBV12-5 and TRBJ2-7; TRBD1 agrees at 8 bases. Germline V gives CDR1 LGHNT, CDR2 FRNRAP. The CDR3 covers 15 residues. Trimming took 1 base from V and 0 from J; bases not matched to a gene: 2. The CDR3 DNA is TGTGCTAGTGGTTTGGCCACAGGGGGCTCCTACGAGCAGTACTTC. Residues: CASGLATGGSYEQYF.

This clone appeared many times. V gene TRBV7-3 combines with J gene TRBJ1-5, with D possibly matching TRBD1 (5 bases). Germline V CDR1 and CDR2: SGHTA, FQGTGA. V lost 11 bases, J lost 4 bases, and 15 bases lay in between. This CDR3 is 13 amino acids long. CDR3: CAPKGRWNQPQHF. DNA of the CDR3: TGTGCCCCCAAGGGGCGTTGGAATCAGCCCCAGCATTTT. Drawing the rest from reference TRBV7-3 and TRBJ1-5, the complete variable domain is GAGVSQTPSNKVTEKGKYVELRCDPISGHTALYWYRQSLGQGPEFLIYFQGTGAADDSGLPNDRFFAVRPEGSVSTLKIQRTERGDSAVYLCAPKGRWNQPQHFGDGTRLSIL.

This chain joins TRBV4-1 and TRBJ1-5; 9 bases match TRBD1. With 4 bases clipped from V and 5 bases from J, the junction kept 6 bases outside the gene matches. Germline V lookup: CDR1 MGHRA, CDR2 YSYEKL. This CDR3 comprises 15 residues. CDR3 in DNA: TGCGCCAGCAGCCCCCTCGACAGGGGGGATCAGCCCCAGCATTTT. It translates to CASSPLDRGDQPQHF.

This clone has only one observation. The V gene is TRBV7-3, the J gene TRBJ2-7; 15 nucleotides agree with TRBD2. This CDR3 is built from 18 residues. The J segment lost 2 bases and the V segment lost 5 bases, leaving 10 bases of the junction unmatched. CDR1 is SGHTA and CDR2 is FQGTGA in the germline V gene. The CDR3: CASSLGTSGRSSPYEQYF. DNA of the CDR3: TGTGCCAGCAGCCTTGGGACTAGCGGGAGGTCCTCACCCTACGAGCAGTACTTC.

The chain employs TRBV7-8 and TRBJ1-1; D unresolved. V lost 2 bases to trimming and J lost 7 bases, with 11 bases between them. The germline CDR1 and CDR2 sequences are SGHVS and FQNEAQ. The CDR3 runs 13 residues. The DNA for the CDR3 is TGTGCCAGCAGCTTATTCGGGAGAGATGAAGCTTTCTTT. It yields the protein CASSLFGRDEAFF.

J is TRBJ2-2 and V is TRBV4-1; possible D gene TRBD1, 5 bases. Germline assignment: CDR1 MGHRA and CDR2 YSYEKL. The CDR3 consists of 15 residues. The V end lost 1 base, the J end lost 1 base, and 7 bases lay between the germline ends. The CDR3 spells CASSQGTRNTGELFF. DNA of the CDR3: TGCGCCAGCAGCCAAGGGACACGGAACACCGGGGAGCTGTTTTTT.

This CDR3 is CASAPRAASYGYTF. As DNA, the CDR3 is TGTGCCAGCGCTCCCCGAGCAGCTAGCTATGGCTACACCTTC. V usage is TRBV19 and J usage is TRBJ1-2, with D unclear. This CDR3 has 14 residues. Trimming took off 9 bases at V and 4 bases at J, with 18 bases between the two ends. Germline loops: CDR1 LNHDA, CDR2 SQIVND (reference sequence).

The chain couples TRBV7-6 to TRBJ1-5, with D perhaps TRBD1 (5 bases). CDR1 and CDR2 from the germline V gene are SGHVS and FNYEAQ. The V end was cut by 9 bases, the J end by 8 bases, with 23 bases between. The CDR3 length is 15 residues. The CDR3, as DNA: TGTGCCAGGGACAAGAGTCGTTATAGTGAAGAGCCCCAGCATTTT. It yields the protein CARDKSRYSEEPQHF.

This clone was observed once. At one end, the junction sequence differs from germline, possibly due to a read error. The same CDR3 arises from other DNA sequences in this sample as well. The rearrangement links TRBV5-6 to TRBJ1-5, with unresolved D. Germline CDR1 reads SGHDT; CDR2 reads YYEEEE. This CDR3 has 14 amino acids. CDR3 nucleotides: TGTGCCAGCAGCTTCTCAGGCTTAAATCAGCCTCAGCATTTT. Translation gives CASSFSGLNQPQHF.

The table lists this clone with a count of one. This chain joins TRBV11-2 and TRBJ1-1; unclear D gene. Trimming pared 5 bases from V and 3 bases from J, leaving 10 bases between. This CDR3 is 13 amino acids long. CDR1 is SGHAT and CDR2 is FQNNGV in the germline V gene. The CDR3 here is CASSPLGDTEAFF. The CDR3 DNA reads as TGTGCCAGCAGCCCGCTCGGGGACACTGAAGCTTTCTTT.